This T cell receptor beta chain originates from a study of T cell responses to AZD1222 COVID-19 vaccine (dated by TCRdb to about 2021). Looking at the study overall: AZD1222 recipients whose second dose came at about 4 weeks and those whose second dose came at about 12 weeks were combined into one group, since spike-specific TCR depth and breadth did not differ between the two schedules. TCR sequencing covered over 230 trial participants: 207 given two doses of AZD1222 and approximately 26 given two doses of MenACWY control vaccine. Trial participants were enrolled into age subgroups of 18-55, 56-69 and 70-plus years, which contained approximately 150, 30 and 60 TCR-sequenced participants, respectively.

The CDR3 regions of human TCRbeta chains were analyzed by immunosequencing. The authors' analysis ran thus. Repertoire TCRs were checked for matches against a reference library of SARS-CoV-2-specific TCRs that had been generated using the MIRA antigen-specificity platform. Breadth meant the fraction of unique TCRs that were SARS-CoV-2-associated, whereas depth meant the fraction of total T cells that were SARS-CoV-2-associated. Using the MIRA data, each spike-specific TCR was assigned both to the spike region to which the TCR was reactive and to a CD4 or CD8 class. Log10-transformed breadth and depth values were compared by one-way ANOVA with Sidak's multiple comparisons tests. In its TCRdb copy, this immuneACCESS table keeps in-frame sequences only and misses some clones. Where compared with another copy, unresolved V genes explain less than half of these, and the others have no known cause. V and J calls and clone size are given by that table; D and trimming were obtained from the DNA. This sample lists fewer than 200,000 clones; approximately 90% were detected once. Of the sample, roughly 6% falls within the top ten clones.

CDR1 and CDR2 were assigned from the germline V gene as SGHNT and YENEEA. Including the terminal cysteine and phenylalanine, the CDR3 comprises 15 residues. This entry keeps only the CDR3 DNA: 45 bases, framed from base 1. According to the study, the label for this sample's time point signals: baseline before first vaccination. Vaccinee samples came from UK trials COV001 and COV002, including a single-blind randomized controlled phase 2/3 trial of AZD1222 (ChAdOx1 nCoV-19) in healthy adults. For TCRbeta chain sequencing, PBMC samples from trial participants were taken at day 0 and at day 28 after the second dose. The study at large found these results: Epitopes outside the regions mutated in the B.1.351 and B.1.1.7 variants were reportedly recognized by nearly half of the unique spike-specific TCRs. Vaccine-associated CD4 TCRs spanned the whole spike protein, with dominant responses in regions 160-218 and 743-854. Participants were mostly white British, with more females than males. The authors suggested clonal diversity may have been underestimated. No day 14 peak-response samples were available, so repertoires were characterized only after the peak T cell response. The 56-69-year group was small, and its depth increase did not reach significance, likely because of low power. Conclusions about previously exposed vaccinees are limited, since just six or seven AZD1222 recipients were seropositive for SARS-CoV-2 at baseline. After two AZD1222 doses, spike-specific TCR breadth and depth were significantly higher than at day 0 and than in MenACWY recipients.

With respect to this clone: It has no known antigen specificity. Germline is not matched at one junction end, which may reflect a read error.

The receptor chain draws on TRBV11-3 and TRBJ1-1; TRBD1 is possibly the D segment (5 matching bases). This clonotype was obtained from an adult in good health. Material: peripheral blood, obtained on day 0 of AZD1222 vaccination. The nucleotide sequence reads TGTGCCAGCAGCCCCCCTGGAGGGGCTGGGACTGCAGCTTTCTTT. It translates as CASSPPGGAGTAAFF.